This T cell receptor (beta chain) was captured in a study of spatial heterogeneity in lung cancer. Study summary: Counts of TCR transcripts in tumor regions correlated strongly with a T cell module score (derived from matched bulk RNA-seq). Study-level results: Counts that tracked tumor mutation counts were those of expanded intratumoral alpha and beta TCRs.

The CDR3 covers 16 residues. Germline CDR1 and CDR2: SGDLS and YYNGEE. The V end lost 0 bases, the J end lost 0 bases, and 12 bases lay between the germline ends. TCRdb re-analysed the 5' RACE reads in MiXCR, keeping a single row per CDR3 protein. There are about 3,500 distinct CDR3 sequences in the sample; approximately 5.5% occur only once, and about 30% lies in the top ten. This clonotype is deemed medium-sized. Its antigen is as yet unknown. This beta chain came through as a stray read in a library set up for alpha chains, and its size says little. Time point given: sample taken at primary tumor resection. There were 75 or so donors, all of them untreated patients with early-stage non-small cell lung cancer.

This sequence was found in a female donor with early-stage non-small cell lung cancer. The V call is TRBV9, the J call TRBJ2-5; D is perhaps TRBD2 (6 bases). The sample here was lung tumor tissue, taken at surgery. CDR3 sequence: CASSVGISGNQETQYF. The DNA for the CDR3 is TGTGCCAGCAGCGTAGGGATTAGCGGAAACCAAGAGACCCAGTACTTC.